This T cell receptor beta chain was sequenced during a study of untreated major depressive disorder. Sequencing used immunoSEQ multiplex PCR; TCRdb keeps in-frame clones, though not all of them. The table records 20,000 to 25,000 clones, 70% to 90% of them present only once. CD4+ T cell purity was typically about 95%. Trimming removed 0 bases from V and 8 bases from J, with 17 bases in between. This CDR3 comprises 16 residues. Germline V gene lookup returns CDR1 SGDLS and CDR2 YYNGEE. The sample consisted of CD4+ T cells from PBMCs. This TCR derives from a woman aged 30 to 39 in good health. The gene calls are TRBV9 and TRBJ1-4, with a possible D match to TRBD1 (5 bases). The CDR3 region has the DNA TGTGCCAGCAGCGTAGTTGGGGGATCGCCCCTCGAAAAACTGTTTTTT. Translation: CASSVVGGSPLEKLFF.